This TCR beta chain was sequenced in a study of vaccination and CD4 T cells after COVID-19. Findings and limits, study-wide: Researchers report that 304 of 307 vaccine-specific clones in convalescent patients proved spike mono-reactive. Median SARS-CoV-2-reactive clonotype numbers went from 21 to 38; this increase was not significant.

TCRdb passed the PCR reads through MiXCR, listing each CDR3 protein once. The sample lists approximately 19,000 distinct CDR3 sequences; approximately 67% were seen once. About this clonotype: As yet, its antigen is unknown.

Per the germline V gene, CDR1 is MDHEN and CDR2 is SYDVKM. The CDR3 totals 14 residues. Trimming removed 8 bases at V and 1 base at J, with 15 bases between. This receptor was identified in a human donor who had recovered from COVID-19. The chain links TRBV28 to TRBJ2-7; no firm D call. The specimen was CD4+ T cells from blood, collected before SARS-CoV-2 vaccination. The CDR3 sequence: CASVGYPRSYEQYF. CDR3 DNA sequence: TGTGCCAGCGTAGGGTATCCTAGATCCTACGAGCAGTACTTC.